Presented here are 12 T cell receptor beta chains from one specimen sequenced in a study of T-cell reconstitution after alpha-beta-depleted transplantation in children. This sample's TCRbeta library carried unique molecular identifier barcodes. TCRdb used MiXCR to reprocess the PCR reads, holding one entry per CDR3 protein. The table lists 300,000 to 400,000 distinct CDR3 sequences, 15% to 20% of them singletons. Sequences were derived from PBMCs, mostly from graft donor cells, sampled 360 days after TCRalphabeta/CD19-depleted stem cell transplant. These receptors originate from a male patient between 2 and 10 years old who had a stem cell transplant for acute lymphoblastic leukemia, so the T cells may come from the graft donor.

This chain uses TRBV5-1 with TRBJ2-7; TRBD2 might be the D (5 bases). The V gene's germline CDR1 is SGHRS and CDR2 YFSETQ. V was shortened by 4 bases and J by 6 bases, with 17 bases between the two germline ends. This CDR3 is 14 amino acids long. CDR3 sequence (DNA): TGCGCCAGCAGCCCCCTTACTAGTTACGGCGAGCAGTACTTC. Translating it yields CASSPLTSYGEQYF. The full variable domain, with the rest looked up from reference TRBV5-1 and TRBJ2-7, is KAGVTQTPRYLIKTRGQQVTLSCSPISGHRSVSWYQQTPGQGLQFLFEYFSETQRNKGNFPGRFSGRQFSNSRSEMNVSTLELGDSALYLCASSPLTSYGEQYFGPGTRLTVT.

The sample holds a few counts of this clonotype. The rearrangement uses TRBV7-2 and TRBJ2-3; 13 nucleotides align to TRBD2. The CDR3 covers 18 residues. The V and J ends lost 5 bases and 8 bases, in that order; junction bases with no gene match: 16. Germline CDR1 is SGHTA and CDR2 is FQGNSA. This CDR3 reads CASSLQWGLAGPGGTQYF. CDR3 sequence (DNA): TGTGCCAGCAGCCTTCAATGGGGACTAGCGGGGCCCGGGGGTACGCAGTATTTT.

The V and J genes are TRBV28 and TRBJ2-1; 16 nucleotides align to TRBD2. Trimming removed 4 bases from V and 5 bases from J; junction bases left unmatched: 14. Germline-derived CDR1 and CDR2 are MDHEN and SYDVKM. The CDR3 length is 20 residues. CDR3 amino acids: CASSSYTGLAGGAQNNEQFF. The CDR3 DNA is TGTGCCAGCAGTTCGTACACGGGACTAGCGGGAGGGGCCCAAAACAATGAGCAGTTCTTC.

In this sample, this clonotype turned up a few times. The rearrangement links TRBV7-2 to TRBJ2-3, with D maybe TRBD2 (6 bases). This CDR3 spans 17 amino acids. CDR1 and CDR2 from the germline V gene are SGHTA and FQGNSA. V lost 2 bases and J lost 2, with 17 bases in between. In DNA, the CDR3 is TGTGCCAGCAGCTTAACCCTTGGTAGCGGAACCACAGATACGCAGTATTTT. Translation gives CASSLTLGSGTTDTQYF.

This clonotype appeared many times. The genes are TRBV5-1 and TRBJ2-2, with a tentative D call TRBD1 (6 bases). The CDR3 is made up of 16 amino acids. CDR1 SGHRS and CDR2 YFSETQ come from the germline V gene. Trimming cost V 0 bases and J 2 bases, with 11 bases left between them. The CDR3 is CASSLVQGFNTGELFF. The CDR3 bases are TGCGCCAGCAGCTTGGTACAGGGATTCAACACCGGGGAGCTGTTTTTT. Full variable domain (rest looked up from reference TRBV5-1 and TRBJ2-2): KAGVTQTPRYLIKTRGQQVTLSCSPISGHRSVSWYQQTPGQGLQFLFEYFSETQRNKGNFPGRFSGRQFSNSRSEMNVSTLELGDSALYLCASSLVQGFNTGELFFGEGSRLTVL.

In this sample, this clonotype turned up a few times. The V and J genes are TRBV6-2 or TRBV6-3 and TRBJ1-1; D uncertain. The CDR3 contains 13 residues. Per germline, CDR1 MNHEY and CDR2 SVGEGT. V was cut by 1 base and J by 0 bases, with 3 bases left in between. In nucleotides, the CDR3 is TGTGCCAGCAGTTACTGGGTGAACACTGAAGCTTTCTTT. Encoded protein: CASSYWVNTEAFF.

The rearrangement uses TRBV20-1 and TRBJ2-5, with 7 bases lining up with TRBD2. Per germline, CDR1 DFQATT and CDR2 SNEGSKA (reference sequence). The junction had 8 bases not matched to a gene; V was cut back by 3 bases and J by 7 bases. The CDR3 contains 13 residues. CDR3 region: CSARDSGGRTQYF. For the CDR3, the DNA is TGCAGTGCTAGGGACTCCGGGGGGAGGACCCAGTACTTC.

This clonotype appeared many times. V is TRBV28 and J is TRBJ2-3, with D possibly called TRBD1 or TRBD2 (6 bases each). Germline CDR1 and CDR2: MDHEN and SYDVKM. With 1 base removed from V and 3 bases from J, the gap between germline ends came to 14 bases. The CDR3 loop spans 16 amino acids. CDR3 in amino acids: CASSLLQGGGTDTQYF. The CDR3 nucleotides read TGTGCCAGCAGTTTATTACAGGGTGGAGGGACAGATACGCAGTATTTT.

This clonotype was recorded a few times. The chain has TRBV4-3 and TRBJ2-2; perhaps D is TRBD1 or TRBD2 (7 bases each). The V gene's germline CDR1 is LGHNA and CDR2 YSLEER. V was pared by 4 bases and J by 5 bases, with 20 bases between. The CDR3 is 17 amino acids. The CDR3 region has the DNA TGCGCCAGCAGCCCGACAGGGCTAGCGGCTAGAACCGGGGAGCTGTTTTTT. Translated: CASSPTGLAARTGELFF.

The genes are TRBV20-1 and TRBJ2-1; 9 nucleotides agree with TRBD1. Trimming at V came to 4 bases and at J to 4 bases, leaving 5 bases not matched to a gene. The germline V gene encodes CDR1 DFQATT and CDR2 SNEGSKA (reference sequence). The CDR3 totals 14 residues. The CDR3 nucleotides are TGCAGTGCTACCCCCGGGACAGGGTACAATGAGCAGTTCTTC. Translating it yields CSATPGTGYNEQFF.

This clonotype has a handful of counts. V and J are TRBV28 and TRBJ2-1; a weak D match, TRBD1 (5 bases). V was shortened by 4 bases and J by 4 bases, with 14 bases between the two germline ends. Germline V gives CDR1 MDHEN, CDR2 SYDVKM. This CDR3 is 15 amino acids long. CDR3 in DNA: TGTGCCAGCAGTTCAATCTGGACACCTTACAATGAGCAGTTCTTC. Protein product: CASSSIWTPYNEQFF.

This clonotype was recorded at least ten times. The rearrangement uses TRBV9 and TRBJ2-7; D may match TRBD1 or TRBD2 (5 bases each). V dropped 0 bases and J dropped 0 bases, with 7 bases sitting between them. This CDR3 has 14 residues. Germline V gene data show CDR1 as SGDLS and CDR2 as YYNGEE. CDR3 DNA sequence: TGTGCCAGCAGCGTAGGGGGGAGCTCCTACGAGCAGTACTTC. Translating gives CASSVGGSSYEQYF. The whole variable domain, remainder taken from reference TRBV9 and TRBJ2-7, is DSGVTQTPKHLITATGQRVTLRCSPRSGDLSVYWYQQSLDQGLQFLIQYYNGEERAKGNILERFSAQQFPDLHSELNLSSLELGDSALYFCASSVGGSSYEQYFGPGTRLTVT.